Shown below are 11 T cell receptor beta chains from a single sample sequenced in a study of T cells after yellow fever vaccination. From the 5' RACE reads, TCRdb called clonotypes with MiXCR, one entry per CDR3 protein. The sample contains approximately 250,000 distinct CDR3 sequences, over 4.5% of which appear only once. The sample in question was CD4+ T cells sorted from PBMCs, obtained on the day of the yellow fever booster vaccination. The receptor set was obtained from a man in his late teens or twenties who received the YFV17D yellow fever vaccine.

This clonotype has at least ten counts. The chain employs TRBV29-1 and TRBJ2-6; D is tentatively TRBD1 or TRBD2 (6 bases each). V lost 0 bases and J 1 base, leaving 10 bases between the germline ends. Germline-derived CDR1 and CDR2 are SQVTM and ANQGSEA. This CDR3 is built from 16 residues. This CDR3 reads CSVEEGGTSGANVLTF. The CDR3 coding sequence is TGCAGCGTTGAAGAGGGCGGGACATCTGGGGCCAACGTCCTGACTTTC.

This clonotype was detected only a few times. The chain links TRBV24-1 to TRBJ2-5; TRBD1 matches 7 bases. J gave up 4 bases and V 3 bases, and 4 bases lay outside the gene matches. Germline V gene sequence: CDR1 KGHDR, CDR2 SFDVKD. This CDR3 has 14 amino acids. CDR3 amino acids: CATSDGGQPETQYF. CDR3 in DNA: TGTGCCACCAGTGATGGGGGACAGCCAGAGACCCAGTACTTC.

The chain joins TRBV7-9 to TRBJ1-2; 8 bases agree with TRBD1. Germline CDR1 and CDR2: SEHNR and FQNEAQ (reference sequence). The J segment lost 4 bases and the V segment lost 3 bases, leaving 22 bases of the junction unmatched. The CDR3 contains 20 residues. This chain's CDR3 is CASSFLSPGDRTGRAYGYTF. As DNA, the CDR3 is TGTGCCAGCAGCTTTCTTTCACCTGGGGACCGGACAGGGCGGGCCTATGGCTACACCTTC.

This chain connects TRBV29-1 to TRBJ2-5; weak D call: TRBD1 (6 bases). With 7 bases removed from V and 1 base from J, the gap between germline ends came to 13 bases. This CDR3 comprises 13 residues. Germline CDR1 reads SQVTM; CDR2 reads ANQGSEA. The CDR3: CSASRDIQETQYF. The DNA of the CDR3 is TGCAGCGCATCCCGGGACATCCAAGAGACCCAGTACTTC. The full variable domain, with the rest looked up from reference TRBV29-1 and TRBJ2-5, is SAVISQKPSRDICQRGTSLTIQCQVDSQVTMMFWYRQQPGQSLTLIATANQGSEATYESGFVIDKFPISRPNLTFSTLTVSNMSPEDSSIYLCSASRDIQETQYFGPGTRLLVL.

This chain connects TRBV6-1 to TRBJ2-3; D is perhaps TRBD1 or TRBD2 (6 bases each). The CDR3 length is 15 residues. CDR1 and CDR2 (germline): MNHNS, SASEGT. V was trimmed by 7 bases and J by 4 bases, leaving 18 bases between them. CDR3 region: CASTDGGIGADTQYF. The CDR3 nucleotides read TGTGCCAGCACCGACGGGGGCATTGGGGCAGATACGCAGTATTTT.

This clonotype came up many times. The chain employs TRBV12-3 or TRBV12-4 and TRBJ2-2; D gene uncertain. V lost 3 bases, J lost 4 bases, and 6 bases lay in between. The CDR3 contains 13 residues. CDR3: CASSLQFTGELFF. In DNA form, the CDR3 reads TGTGCCAGCAGTTTGCAGTTCACCGGGGAGCTGTTTTTT.

This clonotype occurred a few times. The chain recombines TRBV29-1 with TRBJ1-1; D gene unclear. Germline lookup yields CDR1 SQVTM and CDR2 ANQGSEA. CDR3 length equals 11 residues. CDR3 sequence reads: CLTDKNTEAFF. As DNA, the CDR3 is TGCCTAACAGATAAGAACACTGAAGCTTTCTTT.

This clonotype was recorded a few times. This chain uses TRBV5-1 with TRBJ1-2; 9 nucleotides align to TRBD1. Germline assignment: CDR1 SGHRS and CDR2 YFSETQ. V shed 0 bases and J 5 bases; nucleotides not matched to a gene: 8. The CDR3 runs 16 residues. In DNA form, the CDR3 reads TGCGCCAGCAGCTTGGCCAGGGACAGGGCTTTATATGGCTACACCTTC. Residues: CASSLARDRALYGYTF.

This clonotype was counted a few times. The gene calls are TRBV24-1 and TRBJ2-3; 8 bases are a match to TRBD2. Germline V gene sequence: CDR1 KGHDR, CDR2 SFDVKD. V dropped 6 bases and J dropped 7; count of bases not matched to a gene: 8. This CDR3 comprises 14 residues. CDR3 nucleotide sequence: TGTGCCACCAGTACCGGGGGGGCCATCAATACGCAGTATTTT. Its translation: CATSTGGAINTQYF.

The CDR3 DNA reads TGTGCCAGCAGTCAAAGATTCGGACGGAGATCTAACTATGGCTACACCTTC. It translates to CASSQRFGRRSNYGYTF. V gene TRBV7-3 combines with J gene TRBJ1-2; unclear D gene. Trimming removed 6 bases from V and 0 bases from J, with 20 bases in between. The CDR3 has 17 amino acids. The germline V gene encodes CDR1 SGHTA and CDR2 FQGTGA. The whole variable domain, filled in from reference TRBV7-3 and TRBJ1-2, reads GAGVSQTPSNKVTEKGKYVELRCDPISGHTALYWYRQSLGQGPEFLIYFQGTGAADDSGLPNDRFFAVRPEGSVSTLKIQRTERGDSAVYLCASSQRFGRRSNYGYTFGSGTRLTVV.

This chain connects TRBV28 to TRBJ2-7; 8 nucleotides align to TRBD2. Germline-derived CDR1 and CDR2 are MDHEN and SYDVKM. The CDR3 contains 17 residues. V trimming: 0 bases; J trimming: 4 bases; junction bases outside the gene matches: 11. CDR3 in DNA: TGTGCCAGCAGTTTATGGTGGACTAGCAAAGGAAGGTACGAGCAGTACTTC. This gives the protein CASSLWWTSKGRYEQYF. Variable domain in full (rest from reference TRBV28 and TRBJ2-7): DVKVTQSSRYLVKRTGEKVFLECVQDMDHENMFWYRQDPGLGLRLIYFSYDVKMKEKGDIPEGYSVSREKKERFSLILESASTNQTSMYLCASSLWWTSKGRYEQYFGPGTRLTVT.